This passage covers 19 T cell receptor beta chains from one sample sequenced in a study of T cells in Graves' hyperthyroidism and ophthalmopathy. The TCR beta CDR3 regions underwent amplification using RNA transcripts as the source. The TCR CDR3 first-round RT-PCR relied on the HTBI primer set. TCRdb used MiXCR to reprocess the multiplex PCR reads, holding one entry per CDR3 protein. This table holds approximately 330,000 distinct CDR3 sequences, around 13% found once. Sequencing was done on a sample of blood. The receptors were sampled from a woman aged 40 to 55 with Graves' ophthalmopathy.

This clonotype was observed a handful of times. This sequence joins TRBV24-1 and TRBJ1-5; D remains ambiguous. The V end lost 4 bases, the J end lost 2 bases, and 14 bases lay between the germline ends. Germline-derived CDR1 and CDR2 are KGHDR and SFDVKD. The CDR3 has 16 amino acids. CDR3 sequence (DNA): TGTGCCACCAGTGAAACCGGGGTATTGGGCAATCAGCCCCAGCATTTT. It translates to CATSETGVLGNQPQHF.

This clonotype was observed at least ten times. The chain has TRBV24-1 and TRBJ2-3; 8 bases align to TRBD1. Losses at the gene ends were 5 bases for V and 0 bases for J; bases not matched to a gene: 6. The CDR3 sequence is 16 residues long. Germline values: CDR1 KGHDR, CDR2 SFDVKD. CDR3 sequence: CATSAKGQASTDTQYF. For the CDR3, the DNA is TGTGCCACCAGTGCTAAGGGACAGGCCAGCACAGATACGCAGTATTTT.

This clonotype was seen only a few times. V is TRBV19 and J is TRBJ1-5, with 7 positions matching TRBD1. The germline V gene encodes CDR1 LNHDA and CDR2 SQIVND (reference sequence). The CDR3 covers 16 residues. V shed 5 bases and J 2 bases; nucleotides not matched to a gene: 9. The CDR3: CASSWQGGIGNQPQHF. The CDR3 bases are TGTGCCAGTAGTTGGCAGGGGGGGATTGGCAATCAGCCCCAGCATTTT.

This clonotype was seen many times. The chain couples TRBV12-3 or TRBV12-4 to TRBJ2-7; the D call may be TRBD1 or TRBD2 (5 bases each). V was trimmed by 5 bases and J by 3 bases, leaving 11 bases between them. The CDR3 loop spans 13 amino acids. The CDR3 DNA reads as TGTGCCAGCAGTGGGGGATGGGGCTACGAGCAGTACTTC. Translated: CASSGGWGYEQYF.

There are a few counts of this clonotype. One base away lies a much larger clone, so this may be a sequencing read error. The rearrangement joins TRBV6-1 to TRBJ1-1; no clear D gene. Germline V gene data show CDR1 as MNHNS and CDR2 as SASEGT. The length of the CDR3 is 11 residues. The chain's CDR3 is CASSEIEEASF. The CDR3 DNA reads as TGTGCCAGCAGTGAAATCGAGGAAGCTTCCTTT.

This clonotype was seen at least ten times. V gene TRBV2 combines with J gene TRBJ1-2, with 7 bases matching TRBD1. The J segment lost 3 bases and the V segment lost 6 bases, leaving 7 bases of the junction unmatched. The CDR3 covers 14 residues. CDR1 is SNHLY, CDR2 FYNNEI, per germline. The CDR3 loop reads CASSSRGRDYGYTF. In DNA form, the CDR3 reads TGTGCCAGCAGCTCGAGGGGGCGTGACTATGGCTACACCTTC.

This clonotype has at least ten counts. The chain links TRBV10-2 to TRBJ1-6, with D hard to call. The CDR3 runs 14 residues. V shed 6 bases and J shed 0 bases, with 6 bases lying between them. Per germline, CDR1 WSHSY and CDR2 SAAADI. CDR3 loop: CASRGGSYNSPLHF. CDR3 DNA: TGCGCCAGCAGGGGCGGCTCCTATAATTCACCCCTCCACTTT.

Written as DNA, the CDR3 is TGCAGTGCTAGAGCCGCAGCAGGCGGCGGGGAGCTGTTTTTT. The encoded protein is CSARAAAGGGELFF. The chain uses TRBV20-1 and TRBJ2-2; D is unresolved. Trimming stripped 1 base from V and 7 bases from J, with 13 bases between. The CDR3 totals 14 residues. Per the germline V gene, CDR1 is DFQATT and CDR2 is SNEGSKA (reference sequence).

This clonotype came up many times. Germline is not matched at one junction end, which may reflect a read error. The CDR3 region is CASSFSGGRTDTQYF. DNA for the CDR3: TGTGCCAGCAGCTTTAGCGGGGGCCGCACAGATACGCAGTATTTT. This chain joins TRBV5-1 and TRBJ2-3; 9 bases align to TRBD2. This CDR3 is 15 amino acids long. Germline assignment: CDR1 SGHRS and CDR2 YFSETQ.

This clonotype was observed many times. This sequence joins TRBV19 and TRBJ2-1, with TRBD2 matching over 12 bases. V dropped 3 bases and J dropped 7; count of bases not matched to a gene: 4. The CDR3 contains 15 residues. Germline lookup yields CDR1 LNHDA and CDR2 SQIVND (reference sequence). For the CDR3, the DNA is TGTGCCAGTAGTATCTGGACTAGCGGGAATAATGAGCAGTTCTTC. Amino acids: CASSIWTSGNNEQFF.

This chain connects TRBV9 to TRBJ2-5; 14 nucleotides match TRBD2. The CDR3 length is 17 residues. J lost 3 bases, V lost 1 base, and 5 bases had no gene match. Germline V CDR1 and CDR2: SGDLS, YYNGEE. The CDR3 DNA reads TGTGCCAGCAGCGTAAGGGGGGGACTAGCGGGAGAAGAGACCCAGTACTTC. Its translation: CASSVRGGLAGEETQYF.

The chain employs TRBV7-9 and TRBJ2-2; no clear D gene. Germline values: CDR1 SEHNR, CDR2 FQNEAQ (reference sequence). The CDR3 totals 15 residues. Trimming shortened V by 5 bases and J by 4 bases, and 14 bases separated the two germline ends. The CDR3 reads CASSRVRLSTGELFF. The CDR3 region has the DNA TGTGCCAGCAGCCGAGTTCGTCTCAGCACCGGGGAGCTGTTTTTT.

In its sample, this clonotype was seen a few times. The chain carries TRBV19 and TRBJ2-7; possible D gene TRBD2, 6 bases. CDR3 length equals 12 residues. The germline CDR1 and CDR2 sequences are LNHDA and SQIVND (reference sequence). V shed 10 bases and J shed 6 bases, with 16 bases lying between them. The CDR3 is CATGPGLSEQYF. CDR3 DNA sequence: TGTGCCACCGGCCCGGGACTCAGCGAGCAGTACTTC.

This clonotype has a count of ten or more. The V call is TRBV11-2, the J call TRBJ2-5; 14 nucleotides match TRBD2. Trimming cost V 5 bases and J 12 bases; bases outside gene matches: 8. In germline, CDR1 is SGHAT, CDR2 FQNNGV. The CDR3 has 14 amino acids. CDR3 region: CASSHGTSGRGKYF. CDR3 nucleotides: TGTGCCAGCAGCCATGGGACTAGCGGGAGAGGAAAGTACTTC.

This clonotype was detected ten times or more. As DNA, the CDR3 is TGTGCCAGCAGCGACCCAGGAGACTGGAGCAACAATGAGCAGTTCTTC. Translation: CASSDPGDWSNNEQFF. The gene calls are TRBV2 and TRBJ2-1; D uncertain. CDR3 length equals 16 residues. Germline CDR1 reads SNHLY; CDR2 reads FYNNEI. V lost 6 bases to trimming and J lost 5 bases, with 20 bases between them.

In its sample, this clonotype was seen many times. V gene TRBV27 combines with J gene TRBJ1-2; possible D gene TRBD1, 5 bases. Germline V gene data show CDR1 as MNHEY and CDR2 as SMNVEV (reference sequence). This CDR3 comprises 14 residues. Trimming removed 4 bases from V and 3 bases from J, with 12 bases in between. Here the CDR3 reads CASSYYGGDYGYTF. The CDR3 region has the DNA TGTGCCAGCAGTTATTATGGGGGGGACTATGGCTACACCTTC.

Comments on this clonotype: An end of the junction does not agree with germline; a read error may underlie this. The CDR3 loop reads CAISESTRIYSYTF. CDR3 nucleotide sequence: TGTGCCATCAGTGAGTCGACCCGTATCTATAGCTACACCTTC. This chain uses TRBV10-3 with TRBJ1-2; D not resolved. This CDR3 comprises 14 residues. Germline-derived CDR1 and CDR2 are ENHRY and SYGVKD.

This clonotype occurred a few times. J is TRBJ2-1 and V is TRBV4-1, with TRBD1 identical over 9 bases. V gave up 2 bases and J gave up 7 bases; unmatched junction bases: 9. CDR1 and CDR2 (germline): MGHRA, YSYEKL. The CDR3 totals 16 residues. CDR3 loop: CASSQPRDRVVNEQFF. CDR3 sequence (DNA): TGCGCCAGCAGCCAACCCCGGGACAGGGTCGTAAATGAGCAGTTCTTC.

Concerning this clonotype: A much larger clone sits a single nucleotide away, making a read error possible. The chain couples TRBV7-9 to TRBJ1-1; 9 bases are a match to TRBD1. V lost 8 bases to trimming and J lost 4 bases; unmatched junction nucleotides: 11. CDR1 is SEHNR and CDR2 is FQNEAQ in the germline V gene (reference sequence). The CDR3 runs to 15 residues. The CDR3 is CASGSPGQGFTEAFF. The DNA for the CDR3 is TGTGCCAGCGGCTCGCCGGGACAGGGTTTCACTGAAGCTTTCTTT. The whole variable domain, remainder taken from reference TRBV7-9 and TRBJ1-1, is DTGVSQNPRHKITKRGQNVTFRCDPISEHNRLYWYRQTLGQGPEFLTYFQNEAQLEKSRLLSDRFSAERPKGSFSTLEIQRTEQGDSAMYLCASGSPGQGFTEAFFGQGTRLTVV.